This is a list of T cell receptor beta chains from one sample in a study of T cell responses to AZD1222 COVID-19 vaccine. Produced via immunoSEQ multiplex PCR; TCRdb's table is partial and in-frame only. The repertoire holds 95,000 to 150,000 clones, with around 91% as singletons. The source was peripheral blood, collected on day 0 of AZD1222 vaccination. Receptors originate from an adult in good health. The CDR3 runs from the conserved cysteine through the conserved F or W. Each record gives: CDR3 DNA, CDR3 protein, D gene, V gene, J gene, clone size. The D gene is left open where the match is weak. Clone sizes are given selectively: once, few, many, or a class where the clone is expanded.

TGTGCCATCAGTGATGGGCCCCCCGGAGGGACTGAAGCTTTCTTT	CAISDGPPGGTEAFF	NA	TRBV10-3	TRBJ1-1	NA
TGTGCCAGCAGCCAAGTAGCTGCCAGGGGATCCACAGATACGCAGTATTTT	CASSQVAARGSTDTQYF	NA	TRBV3-1/TRBV3-2	TRBJ2-3	NA
TGTGCCAGCAGTTCCGACAGGGGGCACCAGCCCCAGCATTTT	CASSSDRGHQPQHF	TRBD1	TRBV27	TRBJ1-5	NA
TGTGCCAGCAGCCAACGACACGGAAACTATGGCTACACCTTC	CASSQRHGNYGYTF	NA	TRBV13	TRBJ1-2	NA
TGTGCCAGCAGCTTGGTTTCGAGAAGGACTGAAGCTTTCTTT	CASSLVSRRTEAFF	NA	TRBV5-5	TRBJ1-1	NA
TGTGCCAGCAGCTCTCGCGTCGGGACAGGAAAAAGCACAGATACGCAGTATTTT	CASSSRVGTGKSTDTQYF	TRBD1	TRBV7-8	TRBJ2-3	NA
TGTGCCAGCAGCTTGGTCGGAGGGCTTAACTATGGCTACACCTTC	CASSLVGGLNYGYTF	NA	TRBV5-6	TRBJ1-2	few
TGTGCCAGCAGCTTAGTACCGAACAATCAGCCCCAGCATTTT	CASSLVPNNQPQHF	NA	TRBV7-2	TRBJ1-5	NA
TGTGCCAGCTCACCTCAGGGGACCGATGGCTACACCTTC	CASSPQGTDGYTF	NA	TRBV18	TRBJ1-2	NA
TGTGCCAGCCTTTTTCGCGGGTATGGCTACACCTTC	CASLFRGYGYTF	NA	TRBV28	TRBJ1-2	few
TGTGCCAGCGCAGGGGATAGAATGGACAATGAGCAGTTCTTC	CASAGDRMDNEQFF	NA	TRBV25-1	TRBJ2-1	few
TGCGCCAGCAGCTTAGGAAACACACAAGAGACCCAGTACTTC	CASSLGNTQETQYF	NA	TRBV5-1	TRBJ2-5	NA
TGTGCCAGCAGCTTAGACGCGACAGGGGAGGGCCGACAATACAATGAGCAGTTCTTC	CASSLDATGEGRQYNEQFF	NA	TRBV11-2	TRBJ2-1	NA
TGTGCCAGCAGGAGGGGGGGGACAGCTGGTTCACCCCTCCACTTT	CASRRGGTAGSPLHF	TRBD1	TRBV6-5	TRBJ1-6	NA
TGTGCCAGCAGCCCCGGCGTAGGGCACGAGCAGTACTTC	CASSPGVGHEQYF	NA	TRBV9	TRBJ2-7	NA
TGTGCCATCACCCTGGGGACAGGGGACGGCTACACCTTC	CAITLGTGDGYTF	TRBD1	TRBV10-3	TRBJ1-2	NA
TGTGCCAGTACCCCCGGGGCAGGTTGGTTTGGGGATCAGCCCCAGCATTTT	CASTPGAGWFGDQPQHF	NA	TRBV19	TRBJ1-5	NA
TGTGCCAGCAGCCAGTCAGCAGGACCTTCGGGTAATGAGCAGTTCTTC	CASSQSAGPSGNEQFF	NA	TRBV4-2	TRBJ2-1	NA
TGTGCCAGCAAGGTCGTGGTAAGGGGACAGGGGAACTATGGCTACACCTTC	CASKVVVRGQGNYGYTF	TRBD1	TRBV2	TRBJ1-2	NA
TGTGCCAGCAGCGCGGGGACAGGGGGGATGAACACTGAAGCTTTCTTT	CASSAGTGGMNTEAFF	TRBD1	TRBV9	TRBJ1-1	NA
TGTGCCAGCGCCGACCCTAATGAAAAACTGTTTTTT	CASADPNEKLFF	NA	TRBV6-5	TRBJ1-4	NA
TGCAGCGCCGGGGACAGGGGAAACACTGAAGCTTTCTTT	CSAGDRGNTEAFF	TRBD1	TRBV29-1	TRBJ1-1	NA
TGTGCCAGCAGTGCTGAGGCAGGACGCTCTGGAAACACCATATATTTT	CASSAEAGRSGNTIYF	NA	TRBV2	TRBJ1-3	few
TGTGCCAGCACCACTGAAACCCCCGGGGAGCTGTTTTTT	CASTTETPGELFF	NA	TRBV9	TRBJ2-2	NA
TGTGCCAGCAGTTTATCGCGAGGACAGCGAGCCTACGAGCAGTACTTC	CASSLSRGQRAYEQYF	NA	TRBV28	TRBJ2-7	NA
TGTGCCAGCAGTTCCTACCGGGCCGACACAGCCACCTCCCAGCATTTT	CASSSYRADTATSQHF	NA	TRBV6-5	TRBJ1-5	once
TGTGCCAGCAGCGCCGGGAGGGGAGCAGCTTTCTTT	CASSAGRGAAFF	NA	TRBV5-6	TRBJ1-1	NA
TGTGCCATCAGTGATAAGGGACCCTACGAGCAGTACTTC	CAISDKGPYEQYF	NA	TRBV10-3	TRBJ2-7	NA
TGTGCCAGCAGTTCGGGCGCTTCCGGCACTGAAGCTTTCTTT	CASSSGASGTEAFF	NA	TRBV6-6	TRBJ1-1	few
TGTGCCAGCAGCCCACAGCTGGAGCGGGGGCGCCAAGAGACCCAGTACTTC	CASSPQLERGRQETQYF	TRBD2	TRBV4-2	TRBJ2-5	NA
TGTGCCAGCAGCTCATCCGGGGGAGGATATGGCTACACCTTC	CASSSSGGGYGYTF	NA	TRBV5-4	TRBJ1-2	NA
TGTGCCAGCAACGAGAGGACACTCTCCTACGAGCAGTACTTC	CASNERTLSYEQYF	NA	TRBV7-9	TRBJ2-7	NA
TGTGCCAGCAGCCCGACAGATTTGACTGAAGCTTTCTTT	CASSPTDLTEAFF	NA	TRBV7-8	TRBJ1-1	NA
TGTGCCAGCAGCCTAGGGGCAGGCCTGAACACTGAAGCTTTCTTT	CASSLGAGLNTEAFF	NA	TRBV27	TRBJ1-1	NA
TGTGCCAGCCGACTAACCGGGACTAGTTCCTACGAGCAGTACTTC	CASRLTGTSSYEQYF	TRBD2	TRBV6-6	TRBJ2-7	NA
TGTGCCAGCAGCCCCCCGACAGCGATCGGATCTGGGGCCAACGTCCTGACTTTC	CASSPPTAIGSGANVLTF	NA	TRBV3-1/TRBV3-2	TRBJ2-6	NA
TGTGCCAGCAGTTCCGGGACAGGGCTAGAGACCCAGTACTTC	CASSSGTGLETQYF	TRBD1	TRBV11-2	TRBJ2-5	NA
TGTGCCAGCAGCCAGATGCTGGTCACTGAAGCTTTCTTT	CASSQMLVTEAFF	NA	TRBV7-2	TRBJ1-1	NA
TGCGCCAGCAGCTTGGCCAAATACAACACTGAAGCTTTCTTT	CASSLAKYNTEAFF	NA	TRBV5-1	TRBJ1-1	NA
TGCGCCAGCAGCTTGGGGCGGGGAGAGAATGAAAAACTGTTTTTT	CASSLGRGENEKLFF	NA	TRBV5-1	TRBJ1-4	NA
TGTGCCAGCAGCCCTCCTTCGAACTCCCTGCGGAAATATTTT	CASSPPSNSLRKYF	NA	TRBV7-9	TRBJ1-3	NA
TGTGCCAGCAGTGACCCCCTGGACAGGGGAGAGACCCAGTACTTC	CASSDPLDRGETQYF	TRBD1	TRBV25-1	TRBJ2-5	NA
TGTGCCACCTGGCCCGGGACAGTGAACACTGAAGCTTTCTTT	CATWPGTVNTEAFF	TRBD1	TRBV27	TRBJ1-1	once
TGTGCCACCAAACAGGGCTCCTCTGGAAACACCATATATTTT	CATKQGSSGNTIYF	NA	TRBV7-2	TRBJ1-3	NA
TGTGCCAGCAGCCAACAGGGGCCGAACACCGGGGAGCTGTTTTTT	CASSQQGPNTGELFF	TRBD1	TRBV11-3	TRBJ2-2	NA
TGTGCCAGCAGTTTATCCTCGACAGCCCCTACGGGCTACACCTTC	CASSLSSTAPTGYTF	NA	TRBV27	TRBJ1-2	NA
TGTGCCAGCAGTTTAGGGGACCAAGAGACCCAGTACTTC	CASSLGDQETQYF	NA	TRBV28	TRBJ2-5	NA
TGTGCCAGCAGCTCTCAGGGGGACGAGCAGTACTTC	CASSSQGDEQYF	TRBD1	TRBV7-9	TRBJ2-7	once
TGTGCCAGCAGTAGAGTCGGGCGGGGGGGCTGGAACGAGCAGTACTTC	CASSRVGRGGWNEQYF	NA	TRBV21-1	TRBJ2-7	NA
TGCGCCAGCAGCCAAGATGTGGTAGCGGGGATGGGGGATACGCAGTATTTT	CASSQDVVAGMGDTQYF	TRBD2	TRBV4-3	TRBJ2-3	NA